This T cell receptor (beta chain) was obtained from a study of cytomegalovirus exposure and HLA in healthy donors. In the PCR, 60 Vbeta and 13 Jbeta primers were used. Clones were sequenced by immunoSEQ multiplex PCR, and TCRdb holds only the in-frame ones, with some missing. The table has about 120,000 clones, 15% seen once. This clone was recorded a few times. The receptor comes from a woman under 30 in good health and CMV-seronegative. Sequencing was performed on PBMCs.

The CDR3 sequence: CASSRTGGQETQYF. The CDR3 DNA reads as TGTGCCAGCAGCCGGACAGGTGGACAAGAGACCCAGTACTTC. The gene calls are TRBV6-5 and TRBJ2-5; TRBD1 aligns across 7 bases. The germline CDR1 and CDR2 sequences are MNHEY and SVGAGI. This CDR3 is built from 14 residues. Trimming removed 6 bases from V and 2 bases from J; junction bases left unmatched: 6.